This T cell receptor (beta chain) was retrieved from a study of shared clonotypes between healthy human individuals. The assay was immunoSEQ multiplex PCR, and TCRdb's table has in-frame clones only and misses some. The table shows nearly 2 million clones, with over 85% occurring only once. Naive CD8 cells comprised CD45RO-negative, CCR7-positively selected cells, excluding terminally differentiated effector memory CD45RA+ cells. Input material: naive CD8+ T cells sorted from blood. This receptor was identified in a man aged 18 to 35 in good health.

CDR3 bases: TGTGCCAGCAGCGCCTGGGGCGACCTCTACAATGAGCAGTTCTTC. This codes for CASSAWGDLYNEQFF. The V and J genes are TRBV13 and TRBJ2-1; TRBD1 might be the D (5 bases). With 5 bases removed from V and 3 bases from J, the gap between germline ends came to 14 bases. Germline CDR1 is PRHDT and CDR2 is FYEKMQ (reference sequence). The CDR3 consists of 15 residues.